The 25 T cell receptor beta chains reported below all come from one sample, sequenced in a study of blood T cell repertoires in COVID-19. Measured with immunoSEQ multiplex PCR; TCRdb has only the in-frame clones, and not every one. Of about 6,600 clones detected, around 87% appear once; the ten largest clones hold more than 4%. The sample consisted of peripheral blood. Receptor source: a man aged 80 or over with active COVID-19.

The chain joins TRBV5-1 to TRBJ2-2, with 7 bases fitting TRBD1. This CDR3 region has 14 residues. CDR1 and CDR2 from the germline V gene are SGHRS and YFSETQ. After removal of 4 bases from V and 4 bases from J, the junction contained 4 bases not matched to a gene. CDR3 DNA: TGCGCCAGCAGCGAGGGACAGACCACCGGGGAGCTGTTTTTT. Translating gives CASSEGQTTGELFF.

The rearrangement uses TRBV3-1 (or the pseudogene TRBV3-2) and TRBJ1-6; D unresolved. The CDR3 is made up of 14 amino acids. Germline CDR1 is LGHDT and CDR2 is YNNKEL (reference sequence). The ends were cut back, 3 bases at V and 5 bases at J, with 8 bases in the middle. The CDR3 loop reads CASSQGPNNSPLHF. DNA for the CDR3: TGTGCCAGCAGCCAGGGCCCAAATAATTCACCCCTCCACTTT.

The chain has TRBV11-3 and TRBJ2-7, with 11 bases identical to TRBD2. Germline-derived CDR1 and CDR2 are SGHNT and YENEEA. The CDR3 totals 17 residues. Trimming removed 5 bases from V and 2 bases from J; junction bases left unmatched: 11. CDR3 nucleotide sequence: TGTGCCAGCAGCCCGGGACTAGCGGCCATAGATCCCTACGAGCAGTACTTC. Its translation: CASSPGLAAIDPYEQYF.

This rearrangement joins TRBV2 to TRBJ1-2; no clear D gene. The CDR3 spans 14 residues. Trimming cost V 6 bases and J 5 bases, with 16 bases left between them. The germline CDR1 and CDR2 sequences are SNHLY and FYNNEI. CDR3 in amino acids: CASSQALGWYGYTF. The CDR3 nucleotides are TGTGCCAGCAGCCAAGCCTTGGGCTGGTATGGCTACACCTTC.

V is TRBV6-6 and J is TRBJ1-4, with D perhaps TRBD1 (5 bases). Germline values: CDR1 MNHNY, CDR2 SVGAGI (reference sequence). The CDR3 is 15 amino acids. Trimming pared 6 bases from V and 0 bases from J, leaving 11 bases between. The CDR3 coding sequence is TGTGCCAGCAGACTCACGACAGCAACTAATGAAAAACTGTTTTTT. Translating it yields CASRLTTATNEKLFF.

The V gene is TRBV27, the J gene TRBJ2-7, with 9 positions matching TRBD2. The CDR3 length is 15 residues. Unmatched junction bases numbered 8, after V lost 6 bases and J lost 2 bases. Germline V CDR1 and CDR2: MNHEY, SMNVEV (reference sequence). The CDR3 reads CASSISGRPTYEQYF. In nucleotides, the CDR3 is TGTGCCAGCAGCATTAGCGGGAGACCCACCTACGAGCAGTACTTC.

The genes are TRBV9 and TRBJ2-2; perhaps TRBD2 as D (6 bases). Germline lookup yields CDR1 SGDLS and CDR2 YYNGEE. CDR3 size: 16 residues. Deletions cut 0 bases from V and 0 bases from J, with 9 bases between. The CDR3 DNA follows: TGTGCCAGCAGCGTAGGGTTAGCGGCGAACACCGGGGAGCTGTTTTTT. This sequence encodes CASSVGLAANTGELFF.

This chain uses TRBV19 with TRBJ2-7, with 7 nucleotides matching TRBD1. This CDR3 comprises 14 residues. V dropped 1 base and J dropped 9; count of bases not matched to a gene: 9. Germline lookup yields CDR1 LNHDA and CDR2 SQIVND (reference sequence). CDR3 nucleotides: TGTGCCAGTAGTATAGCTGGACAGGCGATAACGCAGTACTTC. This codes for CASSIAGQAITQYF.

The chain uses TRBV24-1 and TRBJ2-6; TRBD2 matches 7 bases. V was pared by 3 bases and J by 0 bases, with 7 bases of the junction left unmatched. This CDR3 contains 18 residues. CDR1 and CDR2 (germline): KGHDR, SFDVKD. In nucleotides, the CDR3 is TGTGCCACCAGTGATAATGCTGGGGGGGACTCTGGGGCCAACGTCCTGACTTTC. It codes for CATSDNAGGDSGANVLTF.

The V gene is TRBV28, the J gene TRBJ1-5, with a possible D match to TRBD1 (5 bases). Trimming stripped 4 bases from V and 1 base from J, with 17 bases between. In germline, CDR1 is MDHEN, CDR2 SYDVKM. The CDR3 covers 17 residues. CDR3: CASSSPGQGRSNQPQHF. Written as DNA, the CDR3 is TGTGCCAGCAGTTCCCCCGGGCAGGGTAGGAGCAATCAGCCCCAGCATTTT.

The rearrangement links TRBV19 to TRBJ2-6, with 11 bases aligning to TRBD1. The length of the CDR3 is 18 residues. Germline V gene lookup returns CDR1 LNHDA and CDR2 SQIVND (reference sequence). V lost 5 bases to trimming and J lost 0 bases; unmatched junction nucleotides: 6. The CDR3 DNA follows: TGTGCCAGTAGTCCTGGGACAGGGGGAAGCTCTGGGGCCAACGTCCTGACTTTC. Its translation: CASSPGTGGSSGANVLTF.

This rearrangement joins TRBV2 to TRBJ2-3, with 7 positions matching TRBD2. Per the germline V gene, CDR1 is SNHLY and CDR2 is FYNNEI. The CDR3 loop spans 15 amino acids. V trimming: 8 bases; J trimming: 0 bases; junction bases outside the gene matches: 8. The CDR3 sequence: CASSTSGVSTDTQYF. CDR3 nucleotides: TGTGCCAGCTCGACCAGCGGGGTTAGCACAGATACGCAGTATTTT.

The V call is TRBV15, the J call TRBJ1-4; 7 bases align to TRBD1. This CDR3 has 15 amino acids. V lost 3 bases to trimming and J lost 6 bases; unmatched junction nucleotides: 7. Germline CDR1 reads LNHNV; CDR2 reads YYDKDF (reference sequence). CDR3 sequence (DNA): TGTGCCACCAGCAGGGCGACAGGGTTGGATGAAAAACTGTTTTTT. The encoded protein is CATSRATGLDEKLFF.

The genes are TRBV28 and TRBJ2-7; D possibly corresponds to TRBD1 (6 bases). The CDR3 contains 15 residues. The V end was cut by 7 bases, the J end by 1 base, with 17 bases between. CDR1 is MDHEN and CDR2 is SYDVKM in the germline V gene. CDR3 amino acids: CASTQNSGQSYEQYF. CDR3 bases: TGTGCCAGCACCCAAAACTCCGGACAGTCCTACGAGCAGTACTTC. Looking up the rest from reference TRBV28 and TRBJ2-7 gives the full variable domain: DVKVTQSSRYLVKRTGEKVFLECVQDMDHENMFWYRQDPGLGLRLIYFSYDVKMKEKGDIPEGYSVSREKKERFSLILESASTNQTSMYLCASTQNSGQSYEQYFGPGTRLTVT.

The J gene is TRBJ1-2, the V gene TRBV5-1, with D unresolved. V dropped 0 bases and J dropped 3 bases, with 6 bases sitting between them. The CDR3 extends over 13 amino acids. Per germline, CDR1 SGHRS and CDR2 YFSETQ. The CDR3: CASSLGQDYGYTF. DNA of the CDR3: TGCGCCAGCAGCTTGGGGCAGGACTATGGCTACACCTTC. The variable domain in full, completed from reference TRBV5-1 and TRBJ1-2, reads KAGVTQTPRYLIKTRGQQVTLSCSPISGHRSVSWYQQTPGQGLQFLFEYFSETQRNKGNFPGRFSGRQFSNSRSEMNVSTLELGDSALYLCASSLGQDYGYTFGSGTRLTVV.

The rearrangement joins TRBV15 to TRBJ2-1; TRBD1 aligns across 11 bases. The CDR3 extends over 15 amino acids. Trimming cost V 3 bases and J 7 bases; bases outside gene matches: 5. Germline CDR1 and CDR2: LNHNV and YYDKDF (reference sequence). The CDR3 nucleotides read TGTGCCACCAGCAGGCCGGGACAGGGGGTTAATGAGCAGTTCTTC. Protein: CATSRPGQGVNEQFF.

V usage is TRBV7-2 and J usage is TRBJ2-7; D might be TRBD2 (6 bases). Trimming removed 1 base from V and 4 bases from J, with 8 bases in between. The CDR3 is made up of 13 amino acids. CDR1 SGHTA and CDR2 FQGNSA come from the germline V gene. CDR3 loop: CASSLGRDYEQYF. CDR3 in DNA: TGTGCCAGCAGCTTAGGGAGGGATTACGAGCAGTACTTC.

The rearrangement links TRBV7-2 to TRBJ2-5, with D perhaps matching TRBD1 (8 bases). With 5 bases removed from V and 3 bases from J, the gap between germline ends came to 16 bases. The CDR3 consists of 15 residues. The V gene's germline CDR1 is SGHTA and CDR2 FQGNSA. The CDR3 loop reads CASSQSGTGEETQYF. In DNA form, the CDR3 reads TGTGCCAGCAGCCAGAGCGGGACAGGAGAAGAGACCCAGTACTTC.

The V call is TRBV5-4, the J call TRBJ2-1, with a weak D call TRBD2 (7 bases). There are 15 residues in the CDR3. Per the germline V gene, CDR1 is SGHNT and CDR2 is YYREEE (reference sequence). Trimming removed 5 bases at V and 0 bases at J, with 12 bases between. The CDR3 sequence is CASRSAGASYNEQFF. For the CDR3, the DNA is TGTGCCAGCAGATCCGCGGGGGCCTCCTACAATGAGCAGTTCTTC.

The chain is built from TRBV2 and TRBJ2-6; a possible D gene is TRBD2 (5 bases). CDR1 is SNHLY and CDR2 is FYNNEI in the germline V gene. There are 18 residues in the CDR3. V shed 11 bases and J shed 0 bases, with 23 bases lying between them. CDR3 loop: CAGNPGIGDNSGANVLTF. As DNA, the CDR3 is TGTGCCGGAAACCCGGGGATTGGGGATAACTCTGGGGCCAACGTCCTGACTTTC.

The CDR3 spells CASSYRWDRGRQPQHF. The CDR3 nucleotides are TGTGCCAGCAGTTATAGGTGGGACAGGGGGCGTCAGCCCCAGCATTTT. The rearrangement joins TRBV6-5 to TRBJ1-5; 12 positions agree with TRBD1. The CDR3 consists of 16 residues. Germline CDR1 reads MNHEY; CDR2 reads SVGAGI. The V segment lost 3 bases and the J segment 6 bases; nucleotides outside the gene matches: 6.

The rearrangement uses TRBV5-1 and TRBJ2-7; 7 positions agree with TRBD1. The J segment lost 3 bases and the V segment lost 4 bases, leaving 7 bases of the junction unmatched. The germline V gene has CDR1 SGHRS and CDR2 YFSETQ. This CDR3 has 14 residues. The CDR3 here is CASSRNWDSYEQYF. The CDR3 region has the DNA TGCGCCAGCAGCAGAAACTGGGACAGCTACGAGCAGTACTTC.

This sequence joins TRBV5-1 and TRBJ2-2; TRBD1 is a possible D gene (5 bases). V was cut by 2 bases and J by 6 bases, with 14 bases left in between. The CDR3 totals 15 residues. CDR1 and CDR2 from the germline V gene are SGHRS and YFSETQ. CDR3 in DNA: TGCGCCAGCAGCTTTGGGCAGGTACAGGCCGGGGAGCTGTTTTTT. It translates to CASSFGQVQAGELFF. The variable domain in full, with the rest retrieved from reference TRBV5-1 and TRBJ2-2, is KAGVTQTPRYLIKTRGQQVTLSCSPISGHRSVSWYQQTPGQGLQFLFEYFSETQRNKGNFPGRFSGRQFSNSRSEMNVSTLELGDSALYLCASSFGQVQAGELFFGEGSRLTVL.

The chain links TRBV5-4 to TRBJ2-2; 8 bases match TRBD1. This CDR3 contains 16 residues. Germline CDR1 and CDR2: SGHNT and YYREEE (reference sequence). With V trimmed by 4 bases and J by 4 bases, 9 bases remained unmatched. The CDR3 coding sequence is TGTGCCAGCAGCGGGCAGGGGGCATTTGGCACCGGGGAGCTGTTTTTT. It encodes CASSGQGAFGTGELFF.

This clone appeared once. The chain recombines TRBV24-1 with TRBJ2-5, with D maybe TRBD1 (6 bases). The CDR3 runs 15 residues. Trimming shortened V by 3 bases and J by 4 bases, and 14 bases separated the two germline ends. Germline V gene sequence: CDR1 KGHDR, CDR2 SFDVKD. The CDR3 nucleotides read TGTGCCACCAGTGATGCCGAAAGGGGGAGAGAGACCCAGTACTTC. Amino acid sequence: CATSDAERGRETQYF.